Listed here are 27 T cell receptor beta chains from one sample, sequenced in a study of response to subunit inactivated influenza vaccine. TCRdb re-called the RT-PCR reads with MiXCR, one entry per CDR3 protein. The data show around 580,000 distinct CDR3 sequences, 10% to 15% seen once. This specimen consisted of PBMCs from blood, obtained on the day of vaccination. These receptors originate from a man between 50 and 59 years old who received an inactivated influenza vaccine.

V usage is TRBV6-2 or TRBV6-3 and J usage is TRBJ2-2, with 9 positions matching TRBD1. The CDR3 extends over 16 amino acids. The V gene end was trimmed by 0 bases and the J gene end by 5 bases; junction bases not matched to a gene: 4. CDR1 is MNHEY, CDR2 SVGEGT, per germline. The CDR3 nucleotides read TGTGCCAGCAGTTACTCGGGGACAGGGAGGACCGGGGAGCTGTTTTTT. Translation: CASSYSGTGRTGELFF.

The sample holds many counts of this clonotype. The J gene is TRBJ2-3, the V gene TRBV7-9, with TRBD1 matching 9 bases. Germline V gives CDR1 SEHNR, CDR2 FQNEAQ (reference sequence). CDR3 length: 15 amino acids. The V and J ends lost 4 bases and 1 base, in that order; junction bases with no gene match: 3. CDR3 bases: TGTGCCAGCAGCTCGTGGGACAGGGGCACAGATACGCAGTATTTT. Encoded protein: CASSSWDRGTDTQYF.

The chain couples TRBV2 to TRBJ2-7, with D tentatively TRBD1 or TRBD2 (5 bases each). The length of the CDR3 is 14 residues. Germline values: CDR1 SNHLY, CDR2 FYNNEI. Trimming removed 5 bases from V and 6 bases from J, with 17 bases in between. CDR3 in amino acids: CASSPKKEGPEQYF. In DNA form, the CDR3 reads TGTGCCAGCAGTCCGAAAAAAGAGGGACCCGAGCAGTACTTC.

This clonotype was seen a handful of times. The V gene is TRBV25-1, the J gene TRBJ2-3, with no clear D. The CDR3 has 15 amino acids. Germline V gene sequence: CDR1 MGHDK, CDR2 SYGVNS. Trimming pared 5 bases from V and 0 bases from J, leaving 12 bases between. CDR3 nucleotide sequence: TGTGCCAGCAGTTCCCCCGCAATTAGCACAGATACGCAGTATTTT. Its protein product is CASSSPAISTDTQYF.

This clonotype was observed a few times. CDR3 amino acids: CASSSGQGPAGELFF. In DNA form, the CDR3 reads TGCGCCAGCAGCTCGGGACAGGGACCCGCCGGGGAGCTGTTTTTT. This chain joins TRBV4-3 and TRBJ2-2; 9 bases are a match to TRBD1. The V and J ends lost 5 bases and 6 bases, in that order; junction bases with no gene match: 7. Germline V gene sequence: CDR1 LGHNA, CDR2 YSLEER. The CDR3 is made up of 15 amino acids.

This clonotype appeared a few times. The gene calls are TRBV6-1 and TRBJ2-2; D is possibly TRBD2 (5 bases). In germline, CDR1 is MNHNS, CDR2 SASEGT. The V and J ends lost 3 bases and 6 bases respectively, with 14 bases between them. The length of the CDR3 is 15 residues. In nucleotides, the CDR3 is TGTGCCAGCAGTGAGCAAACTAGTGTCGCCGGGGAGCTGTTTTTT. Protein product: CASSEQTSVAGELFF.

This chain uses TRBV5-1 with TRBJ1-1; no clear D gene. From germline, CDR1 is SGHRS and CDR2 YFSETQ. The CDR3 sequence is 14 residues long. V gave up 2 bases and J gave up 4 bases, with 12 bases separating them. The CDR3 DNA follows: TGCGCCAGCAGCTTTGGCACGGAAGGCACTGAAGCTTTCTTT. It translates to CASSFGTEGTEAFF.

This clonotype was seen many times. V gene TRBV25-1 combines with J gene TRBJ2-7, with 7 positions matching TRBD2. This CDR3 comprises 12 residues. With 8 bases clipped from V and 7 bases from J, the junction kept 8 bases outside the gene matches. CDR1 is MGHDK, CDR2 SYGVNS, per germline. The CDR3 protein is CASARAGSEQYF. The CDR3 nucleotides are TGTGCCAGCGCAAGAGCGGGATCTGAGCAGTACTTC.

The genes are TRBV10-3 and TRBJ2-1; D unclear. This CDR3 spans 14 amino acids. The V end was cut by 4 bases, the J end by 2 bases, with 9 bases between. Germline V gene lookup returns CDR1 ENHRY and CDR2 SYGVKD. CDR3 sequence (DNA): TGTGCCATCAGTGCAAACCCTACCTACAATGAGCAGTTCTTC. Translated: CAISANPTYNEQFF.

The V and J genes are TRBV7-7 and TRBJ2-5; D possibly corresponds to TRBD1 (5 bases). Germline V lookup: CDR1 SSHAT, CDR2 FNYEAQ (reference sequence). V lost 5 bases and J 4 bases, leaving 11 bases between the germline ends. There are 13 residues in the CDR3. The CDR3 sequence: CASSPYDRETQYF. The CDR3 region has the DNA TGTGCCAGCAGCCCTTATGACAGAGAGACCCAGTACTTC. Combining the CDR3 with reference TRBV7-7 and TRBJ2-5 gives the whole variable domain GAGVSQSPRYKVTKRGQDVTLRCDPISSHATLYWYQQALGQGPEFLTYFNYEAQPDKSGLPSDRFSAERPEGSISTLTIQRTEQRDSAMYRCASSPYDRETQYFGPGTRLLVL.

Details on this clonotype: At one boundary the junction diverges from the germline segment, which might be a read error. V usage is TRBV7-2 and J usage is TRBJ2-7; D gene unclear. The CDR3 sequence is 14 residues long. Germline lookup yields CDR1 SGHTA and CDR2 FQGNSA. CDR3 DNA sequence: TGTGTCAGCAGCTTACGCCCCAACCCCTCCGAGCAGTACTTC. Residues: CVSSLRPNPSEQYF.

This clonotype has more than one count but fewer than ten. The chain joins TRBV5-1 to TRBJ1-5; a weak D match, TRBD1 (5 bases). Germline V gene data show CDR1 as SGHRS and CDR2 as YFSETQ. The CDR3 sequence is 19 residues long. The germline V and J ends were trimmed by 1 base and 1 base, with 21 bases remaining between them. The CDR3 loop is CASSLPGTDYYQSNQPQHF. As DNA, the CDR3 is TGCGCCAGCAGCTTGCCCGGGACGGATTATTATCAGAGCAATCAGCCCCAGCATTTT.

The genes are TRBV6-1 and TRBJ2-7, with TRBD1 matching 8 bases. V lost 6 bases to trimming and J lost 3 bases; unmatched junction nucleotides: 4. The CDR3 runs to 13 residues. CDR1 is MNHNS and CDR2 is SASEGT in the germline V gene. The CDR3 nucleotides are TGTGCCAGCAGGCGACAGGGGTACTACGAGCAGTACTTC. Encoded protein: CASRRQGYYEQYF.

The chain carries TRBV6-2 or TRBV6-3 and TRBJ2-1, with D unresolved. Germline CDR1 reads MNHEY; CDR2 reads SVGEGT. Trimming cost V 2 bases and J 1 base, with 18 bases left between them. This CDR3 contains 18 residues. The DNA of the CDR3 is TGTGCCAGCAGTTACACTCTTCGCAGGATTCTTTCCTACAATGAGCAGTTCTTC. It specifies CASSYTLRRILSYNEQFF.

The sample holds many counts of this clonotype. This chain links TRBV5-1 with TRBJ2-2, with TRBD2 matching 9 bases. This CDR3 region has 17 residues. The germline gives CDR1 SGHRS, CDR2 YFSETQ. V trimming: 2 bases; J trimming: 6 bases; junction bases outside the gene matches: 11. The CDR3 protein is CASSFLGTSLDPGELFF. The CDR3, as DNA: TGCGCCAGCAGCTTTCTTGGGACTAGCTTGGATCCCGGGGAGCTGTTTTTT.

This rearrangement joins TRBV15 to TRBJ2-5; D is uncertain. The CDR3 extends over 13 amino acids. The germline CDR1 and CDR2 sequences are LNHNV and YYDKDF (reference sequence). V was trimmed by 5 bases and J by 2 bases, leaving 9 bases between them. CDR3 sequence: CATSPPVQETQYF. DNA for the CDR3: TGTGCCACCAGCCCCCCCGTGCAAGAGACCCAGTACTTC.

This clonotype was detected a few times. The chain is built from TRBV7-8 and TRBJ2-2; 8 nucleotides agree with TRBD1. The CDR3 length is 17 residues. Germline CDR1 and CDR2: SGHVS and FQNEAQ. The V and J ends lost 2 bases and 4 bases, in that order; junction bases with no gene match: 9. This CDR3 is CASSLISRGRITGELFF. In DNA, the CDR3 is TGTGCCAGCAGCTTAATCAGCAGGGGGCGTATCACCGGGGAGCTGTTTTTT.

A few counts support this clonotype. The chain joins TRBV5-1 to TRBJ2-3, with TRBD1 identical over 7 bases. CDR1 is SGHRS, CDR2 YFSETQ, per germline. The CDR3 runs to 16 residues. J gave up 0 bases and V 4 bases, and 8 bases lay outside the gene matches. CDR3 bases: TGCGCCAGCAGCGTGGGACAGCACGAAAGCACAGATACGCAGTATTTT. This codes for CASSVGQHESTDTQYF.

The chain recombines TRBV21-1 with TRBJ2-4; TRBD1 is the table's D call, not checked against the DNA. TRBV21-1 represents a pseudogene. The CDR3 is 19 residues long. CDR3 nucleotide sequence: TGTGCCAGCAGCAAATGTAGGGCGCTTCCCTTCGTAGCCAAAAACATTCAGTACTTC. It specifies CASSKCRALPFVAKNIQYF.

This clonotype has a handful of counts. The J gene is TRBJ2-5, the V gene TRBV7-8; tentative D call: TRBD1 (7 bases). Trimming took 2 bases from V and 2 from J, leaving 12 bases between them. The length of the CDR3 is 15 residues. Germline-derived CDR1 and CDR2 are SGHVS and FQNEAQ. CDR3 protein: CASSLRGTVQETQYF. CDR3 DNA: TGTGCCAGCAGCTTACGGGGGACAGTTCAAGAGACCCAGTACTTC.

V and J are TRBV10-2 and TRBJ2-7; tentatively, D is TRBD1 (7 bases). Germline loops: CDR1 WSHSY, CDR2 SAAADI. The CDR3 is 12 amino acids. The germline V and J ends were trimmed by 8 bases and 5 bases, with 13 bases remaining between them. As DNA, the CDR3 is TGCGCCAGCGGAGGGGGCCGAAACGAGCAGTACTTC. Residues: CASGGGRNEQYF.

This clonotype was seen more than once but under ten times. The CDR3 is CASSLRRMGQGASGYTF. CDR3 DNA: TGCGCCAGCAGCCTGAGGAGGATGGGACAGGGGGCGAGTGGCTACACCTTC. The chain employs TRBV5-1 and TRBJ1-2, with 12 bases matching TRBD1. J was trimmed by 7 bases and V by 4 bases; bases with no gene match: 14. This CDR3 contains 17 residues. Per the germline V gene, CDR1 is SGHRS and CDR2 is YFSETQ. Combining the CDR3 with reference TRBV5-1 and TRBJ1-2 gives the whole variable domain KAGVTQTPRYLIKTRGQQVTLSCSPISGHRSVSWYQQTPGQGLQFLFEYFSETQRNKGNFPGRFSGRQFSNSRSEMNVSTLELGDSALYLCASSLRRMGQGASGYTFGSGTRLTVV.

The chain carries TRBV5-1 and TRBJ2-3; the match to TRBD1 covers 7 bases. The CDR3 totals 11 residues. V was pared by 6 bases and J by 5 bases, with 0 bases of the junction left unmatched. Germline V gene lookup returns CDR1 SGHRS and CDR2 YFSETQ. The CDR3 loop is CASNRGDTQYF. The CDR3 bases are TGCGCCAGCAACAGGGGAGATACGCAGTATTTT.

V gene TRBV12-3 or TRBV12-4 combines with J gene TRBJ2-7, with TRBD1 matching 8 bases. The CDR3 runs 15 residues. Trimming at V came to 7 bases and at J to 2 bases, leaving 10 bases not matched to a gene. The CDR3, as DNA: TGTGCCAGCATCGAATACCCGGGACAGGCCTACGAGCAGTACTTC. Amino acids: CASIEYPGQAYEQYF.

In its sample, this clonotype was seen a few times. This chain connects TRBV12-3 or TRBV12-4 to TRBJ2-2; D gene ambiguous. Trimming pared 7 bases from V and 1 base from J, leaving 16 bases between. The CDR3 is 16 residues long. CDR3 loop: CASTQIRVRNTGELFF. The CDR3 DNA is TGTGCCAGCACCCAAATTCGTGTCAGGAACACCGGGGAGCTGTTTTTT.

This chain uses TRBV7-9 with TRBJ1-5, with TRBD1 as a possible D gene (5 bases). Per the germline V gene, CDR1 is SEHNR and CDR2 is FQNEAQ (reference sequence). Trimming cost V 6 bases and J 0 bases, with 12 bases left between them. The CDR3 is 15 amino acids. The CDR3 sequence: CASSSGGNSNQPQHF. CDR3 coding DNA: TGTGCCAGCAGTTCCGGGGGGAATAGCAATCAGCCCCAGCATTTT.

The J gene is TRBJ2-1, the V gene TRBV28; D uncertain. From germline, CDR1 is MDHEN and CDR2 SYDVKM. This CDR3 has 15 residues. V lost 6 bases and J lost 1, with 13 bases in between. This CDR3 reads CASREIARSYNEQFF. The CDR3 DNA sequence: TGTGCCAGCAGGGAGATCGCACGTTCCTACAATGAGCAGTTCTTC.